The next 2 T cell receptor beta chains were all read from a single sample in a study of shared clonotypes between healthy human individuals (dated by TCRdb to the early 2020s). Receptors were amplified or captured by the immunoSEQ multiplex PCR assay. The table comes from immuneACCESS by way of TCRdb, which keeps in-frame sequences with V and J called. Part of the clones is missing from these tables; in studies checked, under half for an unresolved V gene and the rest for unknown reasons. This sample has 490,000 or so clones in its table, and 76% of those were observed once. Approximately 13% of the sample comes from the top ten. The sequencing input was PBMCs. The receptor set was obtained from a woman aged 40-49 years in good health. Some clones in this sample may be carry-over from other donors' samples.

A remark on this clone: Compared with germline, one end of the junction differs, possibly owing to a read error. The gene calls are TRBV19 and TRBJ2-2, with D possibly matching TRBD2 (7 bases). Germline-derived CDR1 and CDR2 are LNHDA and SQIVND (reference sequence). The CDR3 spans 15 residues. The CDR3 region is CASSIGGGDTWELFF. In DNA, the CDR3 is TGTGCCAGTAGTATCGGTGGGGGGGACACCTGGGAGCTGTTTTTT.

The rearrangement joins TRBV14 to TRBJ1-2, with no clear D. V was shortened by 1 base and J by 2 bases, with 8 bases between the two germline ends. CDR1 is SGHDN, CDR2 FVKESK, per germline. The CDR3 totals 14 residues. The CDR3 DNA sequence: TGTGCCAGCAGCCAAGGCCCGGGAAACTATGGCTACACCTTC. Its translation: CASSQGPGNYGYTF.